Shown below are 15 T cell receptor beta chains from a single sample sequenced in a study of shared clonotypes between healthy human individuals (TCRdb year 2020). Library construction relied on the immunoSEQ multiplex PCR assay. What TCRdb holds here is the immuneACCESS table cut down to in-frame rearrangements. Part of the clones is not present; checked against another copy, under half of the missing clones reflect an unresolved V gene, and the others are unexplained. This sample is represented by roughly 500,000 clones; almost 80% of them were singletons. The leading ten clones occupy approximately 12% of the sample. Sequencing was performed on PBMCs. These TCRs come from a woman aged 40 to 55 in good health. Some clones in this sample may be carry-over from other donors' samples.

The chain recombines TRBV4-2 with TRBJ1-4, with a possible D match to TRBD1 (6 bases). This CDR3 region has 13 residues. CDR1 is LGHNA, CDR2 YNFKEQ, per germline. V was clipped by 6 bases and J by 5 bases, with 10 bases between them. CDR3 nucleotides: TGTGCCAGCAGAGGGGGGGAGAATGAAAAACTGTTTTTT. Its translation is CASRGGENEKLFF.

The chain joins TRBV27 to TRBJ2-6; TRBD2 matches at 10 bases. Germline-derived CDR1 and CDR2 are MNHEY and SMNVEV (reference sequence). The V segment lost 4 bases and the J segment 4 bases; nucleotides outside the gene matches: 7. This CDR3 has 17 residues. CDR3: CASSSLAGVVGANVLTF. CDR3 in DNA: TGTGCCAGCAGTTCGCTAGCGGGAGTGGTGGGGGCCAACGTCCTGACTTTC.

V and J are TRBV5-1 and TRBJ2-3; the D call may be TRBD1 or TRBD2 (5 bases each). Trimming cost V 0 bases and J 0 bases, with 14 bases left between them. CDR3 length equals 17 residues. Germline V gene sequence: CDR1 SGHRS, CDR2 YFSETQ. This CDR3 is CASSLDGTPPSTDTQYF. The CDR3, as DNA: TGCGCCAGCAGCTTGGACGGGACCCCACCTAGCACAGATACGCAGTATTTT.

This chain uses TRBV27 with TRBJ2-7; D tentatively reads TRBD1 or TRBD2 (5 bases each). The CDR3 consists of 15 residues. V lost 5 bases to trimming and J lost 4 bases, with 18 bases between them. Germline CDR1 reads MNHEY; CDR2 reads SMNVEV (reference sequence). CDR3 nucleotide sequence: TGTGCCAGCAGTCCCCCCGGGATGGGGGTTTACGAGCAGTACTTC. The encoded protein is CASSPPGMGVYEQYF.

The gene calls are TRBV29-1 and TRBJ2-3; D not resolved. Trimming cost V 3 bases and J 0 bases, with 4 bases left between them. The CDR3 runs to 12 residues. Germline-derived CDR1 and CDR2 are SQVTM and ANQGSEA. The CDR3 spells CSVDDSTDTQYF. Written as DNA, the CDR3 is TGCAGCGTTGACGACAGCACAGATACGCAGTATTTT.

This clone was counted between two and nine times. Different DNA sequences within this sample yield the same CDR3. The chain carries TRBV19 and TRBJ2-3; possibly TRBD2 for D (5 bases). The CDR3 runs to 13 residues. V lost 3 bases, J lost 3 bases, and 7 bases lay in between. CDR1 and CDR2 (germline): LNHDA, SQIVND (reference sequence). CDR3 sequence reads: CASSMSGTDTQYF. DNA for the CDR3: TGTGCCAGTAGTATGTCGGGGACAGATACGCAGTATTTT.

This clone was observed a few times. The chain uses TRBV6-6 and TRBJ1-2; tentative D call: TRBD1 (6 bases). CDR1 MNHNY and CDR2 SVGAGI come from the germline V gene (reference sequence). Trimming took 6 bases from V and 4 from J, leaving 12 bases between them. This CDR3 has 13 residues. In DNA, the CDR3 is TGTGCCAGCAGCCGTACAGGGACCTATGGCTACACCTTC. The encoded protein is CASSRTGTYGYTF.

V gene TRBV28 combines with J gene TRBJ1-6; no clear D gene. The CDR3 runs to 18 residues. CDR1 MDHEN and CDR2 SYDVKM come from the germline V gene. The V gene lost 4 bases and the J gene lost 2 bases, with 18 bases spanning the gap. DNA for the CDR3: TGTGCCAGCAGTTCCCCGACGTTAGGAGGCCCCTATAATTCACCCCTCCACTTT. Protein sequence: CASSSPTLGGPYNSPLHF.

This clone came up a few times. The rearrangement links TRBV27 to TRBJ2-2, with D hard to call. The V gene lost 7 bases and the J gene lost 8 bases, with 20 bases spanning the gap. The CDR3 is made up of 15 amino acids. The germline gives CDR1 MNHEY, CDR2 SMNVEV (reference sequence). CDR3 in amino acids: CASTYTAGPTGELFF. For the CDR3, the DNA is TGTGCCAGCACCTACACAGCCGGGCCCACGGGGGAGCTGTTTTTT.

The table lists this clone with many counts. This chain joins TRBV30 and TRBJ2-7; no clear D. Germline V CDR1 and CDR2: GTSNPN, SVGIG (reference sequence). This CDR3 contains 13 residues. Trimming took off 5 bases at V and 5 bases at J, with 16 bases between the two ends. This chain's CDR3 is CAWGSVGADEQYF. The CDR3, as DNA: TGTGCCTGGGGCTCCGTGGGCGCAGACGAGCAGTACTTC.

This chain joins TRBV27 and TRBJ2-3; 7 bases map to TRBD2. Germline V lookup: CDR1 MNHEY, CDR2 SMNVEV (reference sequence). The CDR3 extends over 15 amino acids. J was trimmed by 4 bases and V by 3 bases; bases with no gene match: 7. The CDR3 region has the DNA TGTGCCAGCAGTTTCGGCGGGAGTGGTGCAGATACGCAGTATTTT. Translated, it gives CASSFGGSGADTQYF.

This clone showed up many times. This same CDR3 is encoded by further DNA sequences in the sample. The chain has TRBV7-2 and TRBJ2-6, with D uncertain. Trimming shortened V by 1 base and J by 2 bases, and 3 bases separated the two germline ends. The CDR3 length is 14 residues. Germline V gene data show CDR1 as SGHTA and CDR2 as FQGNSA. The CDR3 sequence is CASSLGTGANVLTF. The DNA of the CDR3 is TGTGCCAGCAGCTTAGGTACTGGGGCCAACGTCCTGACTTTC.

This chain uses TRBV6-5 with TRBJ1-3; D not resolved. CDR3 length: 15 residues. Trimming removed 0 bases from V and 0 bases from J, with 6 bases in between. Germline loops: CDR1 MNHEY, CDR2 SVGAGI. Written as DNA, the CDR3 is TGTGCCAGCAGTTACTCGGATCTCTCTGGAAACACCATATATTTT. Residues: CASSYSDLSGNTIYF.

This clone was counted many times. The V call is TRBV4-1, the J call TRBJ2-1; D might be TRBD1 (5 bases). Trimming shortened V by 1 base and J by 5 bases, and 15 bases separated the two germline ends. From germline, CDR1 is MGHRA and CDR2 YSYEKL. This CDR3 has 16 amino acids. The CDR3 is CASSQAPRVTHNEQFF. The CDR3 nucleotides are TGCGCCAGCAGCCAAGCCCCCAGGGTAACCCACAATGAGCAGTTCTTC.

V and J are TRBV7-9 and TRBJ2-7; 7 nucleotides agree with TRBD1. Germline CDR1 SEHNR, CDR2 FQNEAQ (reference sequence). The junction had 8 bases not matched to a gene; V was cut back by 2 bases and J by 13 bases. The CDR3 is 12 residues long. The CDR3 reads CASSLRGTASYF. CDR3 DNA sequence: TGTGCCAGCAGCTTAAGGGGGACAGCTTCCTACTTC. The full variable domain, rest sourced from reference TRBV7-9 and TRBJ2-7, is DTGVSQNPRHKITKRGQNVTFRCDPISEHNRLYWYRQTLGQGPEFLTYFQNEAQLEKSRLLSDRFSAERPKGSFSTLEIQRTEQGDSAMYLCASSLRGTASYFGPGTRLTVT.